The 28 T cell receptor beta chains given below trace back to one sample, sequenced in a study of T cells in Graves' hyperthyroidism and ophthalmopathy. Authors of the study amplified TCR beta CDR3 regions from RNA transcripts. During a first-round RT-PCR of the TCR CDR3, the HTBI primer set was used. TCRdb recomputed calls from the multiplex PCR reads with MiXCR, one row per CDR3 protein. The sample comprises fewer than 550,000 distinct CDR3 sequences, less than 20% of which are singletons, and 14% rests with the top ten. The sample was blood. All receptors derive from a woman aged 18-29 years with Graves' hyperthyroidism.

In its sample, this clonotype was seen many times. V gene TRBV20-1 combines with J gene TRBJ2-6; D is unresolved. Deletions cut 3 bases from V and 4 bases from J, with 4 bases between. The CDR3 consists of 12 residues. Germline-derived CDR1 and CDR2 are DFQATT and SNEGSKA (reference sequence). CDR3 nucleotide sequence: TGCAGTGCTAGCGGGGGGGCCAACGTCCTGACTTTC. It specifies CSASGGANVLTF.

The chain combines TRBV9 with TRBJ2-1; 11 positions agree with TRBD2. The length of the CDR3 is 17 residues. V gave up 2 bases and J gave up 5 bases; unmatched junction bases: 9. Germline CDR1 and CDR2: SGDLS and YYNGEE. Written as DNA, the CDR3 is TGTGCCAGCAGCGTCGGCACCTTAGCGGGGGGGGACAATGAGCAGTTCTTC. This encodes CASSVGTLAGGDNEQFF.

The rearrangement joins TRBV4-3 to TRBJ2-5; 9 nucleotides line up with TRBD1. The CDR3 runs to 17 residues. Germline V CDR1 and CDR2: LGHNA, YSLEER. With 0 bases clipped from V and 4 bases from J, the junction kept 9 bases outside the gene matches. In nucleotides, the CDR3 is TGCGCCAGCAGCCAAGATTTAGGGGGGACAGGGACAGAGACCCAGTACTTC. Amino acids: CASSQDLGGTGTETQYF.

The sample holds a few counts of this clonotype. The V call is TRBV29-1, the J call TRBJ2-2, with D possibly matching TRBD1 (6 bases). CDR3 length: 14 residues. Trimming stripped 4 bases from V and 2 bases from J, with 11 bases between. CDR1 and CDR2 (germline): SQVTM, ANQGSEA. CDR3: CSVGARGNTGELFF. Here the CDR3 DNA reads TGCAGCGTTGGGGCCAGGGGAAACACCGGGGAGCTGTTTTTT.

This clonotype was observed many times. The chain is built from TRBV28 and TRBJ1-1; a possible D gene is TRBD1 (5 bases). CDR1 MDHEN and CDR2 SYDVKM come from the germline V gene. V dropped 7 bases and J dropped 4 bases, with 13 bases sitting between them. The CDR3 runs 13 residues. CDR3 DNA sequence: TGTGCCAGCACCGACAGAGGAGGCACTGAAGCTTTCTTT. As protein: CASTDRGGTEAFF.

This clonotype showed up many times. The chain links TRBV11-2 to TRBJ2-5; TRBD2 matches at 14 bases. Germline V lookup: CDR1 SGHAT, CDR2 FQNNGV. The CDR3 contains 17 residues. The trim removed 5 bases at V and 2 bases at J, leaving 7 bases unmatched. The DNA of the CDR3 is TGTGCCAGCAGCACCGGACTAGCGGGGGGCAATCAAGAGACCCAGTACTTC. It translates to CASSTGLAGGNQETQYF.

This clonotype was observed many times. In nucleotides, the CDR3 is TGTGCCACCAGTGACCCACACTCGGTGGAGCGGGGGATAGATACGCAGTATTTT. Encoded protein: CATSDPHSVERGIDTQYF. The chain recombines TRBV24-1 with TRBJ2-3; 8 bases are a match to TRBD2. J gave up 5 bases and V 4 bases, and 16 bases lay outside the gene matches. This CDR3 contains 18 residues. Germline V gives CDR1 KGHDR, CDR2 SFDVKD.

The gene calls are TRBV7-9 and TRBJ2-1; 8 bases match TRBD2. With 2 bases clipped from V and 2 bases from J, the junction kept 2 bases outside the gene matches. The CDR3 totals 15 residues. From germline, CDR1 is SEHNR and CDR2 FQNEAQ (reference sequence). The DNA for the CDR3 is TGTGCCAGCAGCTTAAGAGCGGGAGCCTACAATGAGCAGTTCTTC. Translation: CASSLRAGAYNEQFF. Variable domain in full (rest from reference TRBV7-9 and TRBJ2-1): DTGVSQNPRHKITKRGQNVTFRCDPISEHNRLYWYRQTLGQGPEFLTYFQNEAQLEKSRLLSDRFSAERPKGSFSTLEIQRTEQGDSAMYLCASSLRAGAYNEQFFGPGTRLTVL.

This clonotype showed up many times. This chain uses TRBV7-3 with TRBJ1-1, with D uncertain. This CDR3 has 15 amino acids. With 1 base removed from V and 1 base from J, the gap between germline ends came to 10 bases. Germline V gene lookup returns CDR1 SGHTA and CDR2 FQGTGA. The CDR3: CASSLNPNSNTEAFF. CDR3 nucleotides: TGTGCCAGCAGCTTAAATCCGAATTCGAACACTGAAGCTTTCTTT.

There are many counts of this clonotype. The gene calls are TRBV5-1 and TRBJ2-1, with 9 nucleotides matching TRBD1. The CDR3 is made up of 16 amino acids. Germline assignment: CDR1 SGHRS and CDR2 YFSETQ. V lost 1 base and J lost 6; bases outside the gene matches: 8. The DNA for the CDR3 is TGCGCCAGCAGCTTGAGACAGGGGGTCGGGTCCAATGAGCAGTTCTTC. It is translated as CASSLRQGVGSNEQFF.

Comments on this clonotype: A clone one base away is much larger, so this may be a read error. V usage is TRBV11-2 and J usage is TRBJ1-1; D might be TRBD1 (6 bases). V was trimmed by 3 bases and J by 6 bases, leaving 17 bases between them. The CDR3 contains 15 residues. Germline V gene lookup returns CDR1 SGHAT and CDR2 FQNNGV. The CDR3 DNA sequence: TGTGCCAGCAGCTTGTACAACAGGGACTTACCTGAAGCTTTCTTT. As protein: CASSLYNRDLPEAFF.

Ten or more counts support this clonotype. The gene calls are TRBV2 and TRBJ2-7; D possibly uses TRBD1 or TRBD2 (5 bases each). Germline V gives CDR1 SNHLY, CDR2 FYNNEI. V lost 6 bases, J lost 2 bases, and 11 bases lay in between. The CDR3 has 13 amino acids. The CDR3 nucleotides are TGTGCCAGCAGCCGGGACCATACCTACGAGCAGTACTTC. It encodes CASSRDHTYEQYF.

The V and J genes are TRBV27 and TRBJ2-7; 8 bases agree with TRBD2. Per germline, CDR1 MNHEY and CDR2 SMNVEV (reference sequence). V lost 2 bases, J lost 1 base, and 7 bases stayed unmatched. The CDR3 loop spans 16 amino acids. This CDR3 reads CASSLRVVAGSYEQYF. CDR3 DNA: TGTGCCAGCAGTTTAAGAGTGGTAGCGGGATCCTACGAGCAGTACTTC.

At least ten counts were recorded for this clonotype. CDR3 sequence (DNA): TGCAGCGTTGGGGACAGGTCCTACGAGCAGTACTTC. Amino acid sequence: CSVGDRSYEQYF. The chain links TRBV29-1 to TRBJ2-7; 8 positions agree with TRBD1. Germline V lookup: CDR1 SQVTM, CDR2 ANQGSEA. The junction had 0 bases not matched to a gene; V was cut back by 4 bases and J by 1 base. There are 12 residues in the CDR3.

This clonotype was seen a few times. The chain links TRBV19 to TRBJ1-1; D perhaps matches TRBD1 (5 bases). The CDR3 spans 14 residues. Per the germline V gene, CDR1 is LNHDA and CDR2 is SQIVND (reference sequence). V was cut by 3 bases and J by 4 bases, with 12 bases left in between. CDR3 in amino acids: CASSIAGRVTEAFF. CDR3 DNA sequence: TGTGCCAGTAGTATCGCAGGGCGGGTCACTGAAGCTTTCTTT.

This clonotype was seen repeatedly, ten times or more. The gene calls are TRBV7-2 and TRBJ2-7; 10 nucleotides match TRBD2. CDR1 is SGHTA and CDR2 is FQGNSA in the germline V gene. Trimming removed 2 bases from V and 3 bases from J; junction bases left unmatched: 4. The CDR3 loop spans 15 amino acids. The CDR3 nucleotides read TGTGCCAGCAGCTTATACCCTAGCGGGGGCTACGAGCAGTACTTC. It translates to CASSLYPSGGYEQYF.

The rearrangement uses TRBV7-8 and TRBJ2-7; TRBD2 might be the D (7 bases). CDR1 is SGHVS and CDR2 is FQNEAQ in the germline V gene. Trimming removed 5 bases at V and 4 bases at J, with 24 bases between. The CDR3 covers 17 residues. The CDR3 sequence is CASSLRGASGLLYEQYF. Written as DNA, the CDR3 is TGTGCCAGCAGCCTTAGGGGGGCTAGCGGACTCCTTTACGAGCAGTACTTC.

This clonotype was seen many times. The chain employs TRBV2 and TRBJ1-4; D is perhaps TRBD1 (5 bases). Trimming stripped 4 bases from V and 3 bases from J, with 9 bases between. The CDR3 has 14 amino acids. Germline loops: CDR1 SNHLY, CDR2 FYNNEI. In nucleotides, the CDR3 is TGTGCCAGCAGTGTTTTGGGGGCTAATGAAAAACTGTTTTTT. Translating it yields CASSVLGANEKLFF.

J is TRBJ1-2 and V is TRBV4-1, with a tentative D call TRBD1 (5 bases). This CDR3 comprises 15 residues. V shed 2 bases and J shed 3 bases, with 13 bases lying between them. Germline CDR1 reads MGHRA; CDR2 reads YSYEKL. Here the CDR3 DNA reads TGCGCCAGCAGCCAACCCCAGGAGGGGTACTATGGCTACACCTTC. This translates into CASSQPQEGYYGYTF.

The CDR3 region is CASSQAGQGAGQPQHF. In nucleotides, the CDR3 is TGTGCCAGCAGCCAAGCGGGACAGGGGGCCGGTCAGCCCCAGCATTTT. The genes are TRBV7-2 and TRBJ1-5; 12 bases fit TRBD1. The length of the CDR3 is 16 residues. CDR1 SGHTA and CDR2 FQGNSA come from the germline V gene. Trimming cost V 5 bases and J 6 bases; bases outside gene matches: 8.

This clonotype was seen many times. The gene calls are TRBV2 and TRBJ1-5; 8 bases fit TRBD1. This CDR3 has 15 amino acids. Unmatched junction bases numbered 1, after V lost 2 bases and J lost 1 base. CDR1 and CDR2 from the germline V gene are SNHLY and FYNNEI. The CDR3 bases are TGTGCCAGCAGTGAACAGGGGGCGAGCAATCAGCCCCAGCATTTT. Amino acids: CASSEQGASNQPQHF.

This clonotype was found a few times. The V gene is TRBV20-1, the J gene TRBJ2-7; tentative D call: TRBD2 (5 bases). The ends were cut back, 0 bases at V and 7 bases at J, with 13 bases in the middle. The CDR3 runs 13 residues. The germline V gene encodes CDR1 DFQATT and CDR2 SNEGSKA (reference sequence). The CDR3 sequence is CSARDVVAREQYF. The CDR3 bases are TGCAGTGCTAGAGATGTGGTAGCGCGGGAGCAGTACTTC.

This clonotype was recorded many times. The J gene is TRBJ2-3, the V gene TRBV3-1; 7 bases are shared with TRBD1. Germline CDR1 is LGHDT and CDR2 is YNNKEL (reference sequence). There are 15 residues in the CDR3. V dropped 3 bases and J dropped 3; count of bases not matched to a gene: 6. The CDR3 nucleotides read TGTGCCAGCAGCCAGGACAGGTCAAGGACAGATACGCAGTATTTT. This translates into CASSQDRSRTDTQYF.

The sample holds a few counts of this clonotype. The CDR3 spells CASSYSGTGVDTQYF. The CDR3 DNA follows: TGTGCCAGCAGTTACTCGGGGACAGGGGTAGATACGCAGTATTTT. The rearrangement links TRBV6-5 to TRBJ2-3; 10 bases line up with TRBD1. CDR3 length: 15 amino acids. The germline V gene encodes CDR1 MNHEY and CDR2 SVGAGI. With V trimmed by 0 bases and J by 5 bases, 2 bases remained unmatched.

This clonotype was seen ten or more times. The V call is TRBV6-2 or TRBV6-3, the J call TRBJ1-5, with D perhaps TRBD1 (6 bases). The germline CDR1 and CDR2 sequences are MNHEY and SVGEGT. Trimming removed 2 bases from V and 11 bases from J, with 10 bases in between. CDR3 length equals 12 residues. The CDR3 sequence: CASSYTTGTQHF. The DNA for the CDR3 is TGTGCCAGCAGTTACACTACAGGGACCCAGCATTTT.

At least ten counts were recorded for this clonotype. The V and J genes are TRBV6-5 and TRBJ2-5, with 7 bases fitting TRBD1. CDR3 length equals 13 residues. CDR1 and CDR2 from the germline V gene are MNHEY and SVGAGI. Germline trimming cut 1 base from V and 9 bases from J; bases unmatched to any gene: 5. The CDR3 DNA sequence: TGTGCCAGCAGTTACTACAGGGGCGAGGCCCAGTACTTC. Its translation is CASSYYRGEAQYF.

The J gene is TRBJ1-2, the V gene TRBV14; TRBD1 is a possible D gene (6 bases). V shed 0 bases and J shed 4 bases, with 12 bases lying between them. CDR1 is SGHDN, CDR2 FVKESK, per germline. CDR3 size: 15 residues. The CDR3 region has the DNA TGTGCCAGCAGCCAAGATTTAGGGGGTCCCTATGGCTACACCTTC. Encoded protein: CASSQDLGGPYGYTF.

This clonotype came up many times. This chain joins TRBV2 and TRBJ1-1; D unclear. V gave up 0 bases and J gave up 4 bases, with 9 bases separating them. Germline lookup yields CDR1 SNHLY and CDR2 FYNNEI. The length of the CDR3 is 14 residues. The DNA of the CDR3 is TGTGCCAGCAGTGAAGCGGTAACCGCCACTGAAGCTTTCTTT. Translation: CASSEAVTATEAFF.